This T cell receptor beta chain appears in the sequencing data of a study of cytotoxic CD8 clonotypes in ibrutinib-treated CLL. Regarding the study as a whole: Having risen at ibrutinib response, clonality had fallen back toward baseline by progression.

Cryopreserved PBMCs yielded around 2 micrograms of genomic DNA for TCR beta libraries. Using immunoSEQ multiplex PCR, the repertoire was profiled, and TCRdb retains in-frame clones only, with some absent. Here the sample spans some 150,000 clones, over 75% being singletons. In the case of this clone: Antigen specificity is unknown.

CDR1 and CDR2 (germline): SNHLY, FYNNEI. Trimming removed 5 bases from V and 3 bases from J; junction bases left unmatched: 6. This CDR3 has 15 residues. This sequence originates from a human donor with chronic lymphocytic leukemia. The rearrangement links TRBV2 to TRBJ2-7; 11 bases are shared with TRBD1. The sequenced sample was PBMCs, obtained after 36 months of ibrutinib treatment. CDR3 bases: TGTGCCAGCAGTCCCCCCGGGACAGGGGGCTACGAGCAGTACTTC. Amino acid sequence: CASSPPGTGGYEQYF.